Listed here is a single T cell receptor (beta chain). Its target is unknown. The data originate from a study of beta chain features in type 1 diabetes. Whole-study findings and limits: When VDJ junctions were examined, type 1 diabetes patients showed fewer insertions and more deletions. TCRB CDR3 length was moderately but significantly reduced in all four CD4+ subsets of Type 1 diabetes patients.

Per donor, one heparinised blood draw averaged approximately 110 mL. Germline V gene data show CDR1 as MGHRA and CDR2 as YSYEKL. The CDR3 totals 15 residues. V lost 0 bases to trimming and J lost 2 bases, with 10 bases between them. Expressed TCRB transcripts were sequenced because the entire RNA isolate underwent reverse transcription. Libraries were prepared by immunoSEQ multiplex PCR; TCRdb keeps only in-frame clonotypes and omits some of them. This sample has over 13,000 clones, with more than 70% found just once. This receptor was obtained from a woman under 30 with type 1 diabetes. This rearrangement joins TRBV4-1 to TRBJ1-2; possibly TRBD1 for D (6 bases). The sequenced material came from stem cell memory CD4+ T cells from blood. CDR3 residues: CASSQEGTGNYGYTF. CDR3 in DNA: TGCGCCAGCAGCCAAGAAGGAACAGGGAACTATGGCTACACCTTC.